The rows below give T cell receptor beta chains drawn from one sample of a study of T cells in narcolepsy. The method was immunoSEQ multiplex PCR; TCRdb's version includes in-frame clones alone and lacks a portion of them. Counted here are roughly 25,000 clones, just under 85% occurring once; the ten biggest clones make up under 1.5%. The sample comprised CD45RA- memory CD4+ T cells from PBMCs. The receptors here all came from a human donor with narcolepsy. Both conserved end residues are part of each CDR3. Fields, in order: clone size, V gene, J gene, D gene, CDR3 DNA, CDR3 protein. A D gene is named only where the DNA matches it firmly. Clone size is stated in some rows and not others, as once, few, many or a class when expanded.

size: -
V: TRBV6-6
J: TRBJ1-2
D: -
DNA: TGTGCCAGCAGTTACACGGCAGGCAATGGCTACACCTTC
CDR3: CASSYTAGNGYTF

size: once
V: TRBV19
J: TRBJ2-3
D: TRBD2
DNA: TGTGCCAGTAGTACTAGCGGGAGAATCTCAGATACGCAGTATTTT
CDR3: CASSTSGRISDTQYF

size: -
V: TRBV10-2
J: TRBJ2-1
D: -
DNA: TGCGCCAGCAGTGACGGCGGGCTCCTAGGGGAGCAGTTCTTC
CDR3: CASSDGGLLGEQFF

size: -
V: TRBV11-2
J: TRBJ1-2
D: -
DNA: TGTGCCAGCAGCTTGTCCGCCGGAGCCTATGGCTACACCTTC
CDR3: CASSLSAGAYGYTF

size: -
V: TRBV11-2
J: TRBJ1-2
D: -
DNA: TGTGCCAGCAGCCAATTCACCGGGGAGGAGTATGGCTACACCTTC
CDR3: CASSQFTGEEYGYTF

size: -
V: TRBV6-5
J: TRBJ2-1
D: TRBD2
DNA: TGTGCCAGCAGTTACCGCCGCAGCGGGAGCAGGAATGAGCAGTTCTTC
CDR3: CASSYRRSGSRNEQFF

size: once
V: TRBV10-3
J: TRBJ2-6
D: TRBD1
DNA: TGTGCCATCAGTAGGGACAGTTGGGATGGGGCCAACGTCCTGACTTTC
CDR3: CAISRDSWDGANVLTF

size: -
V: TRBV7-8
J: TRBJ2-3
D: -
DNA: TGTGCCAGCAGCGATCAGGGTCTAGCAGATACGCAGTATTTT
CDR3: CASSDQGLADTQYF

size: -
V: TRBV6-1
J: TRBJ2-7
D: TRBD1
DNA: TGTGCCAGCAACCGGGACAGCAGCTCCTACGAGCAGTACTTC
CDR3: CASNRDSSSYEQYF

size: once
V: TRBV18
J: TRBJ2-1
D: TRBD2
DNA: TGTGCCAGCTCACCACCTAGACTAGCGGGAGGGCTCAATGAGCAGTTCTTC
CDR3: CASSPPRLAGGLNEQFF

size: once
V: TRBV14
J: TRBJ1-2
D: -
DNA: TGTGCCAGCAGCCTGGACAGAAACTATGGCTACACCTTC
CDR3: CASSLDRNYGYTF

size: -
V: TRBV7-7
J: TRBJ2-7
D: TRBD1
DNA: TGTGCCAGCAGCCAGGGACAGGGGGTGTACGAGCAGTACTTC
CDR3: CASSQGQGVYEQYF

size: -
V: TRBV15
J: TRBJ2-3
D: -
DNA: TGTGCCACCACTGAGGGGACCACTGATACGCAGTATTTT
CDR3: CATTEGTTDTQYF

size: -
V: TRBV6-5
J: TRBJ1-2
D: -
DNA: TGTGCCACCGGGCCCCTGAACTATGGCTACACCTTC
CDR3: CATGPLNYGYTF

size: -
V: TRBV5-4
J: TRBJ2-7
D: -
DNA: TGTGCCAGCAGCCCGGGACAAAATAACTACGAGCAGTACTTC
CDR3: CASSPGQNNYEQYF

size: -
V: TRBV18
J: TRBJ2-2
D: -
DNA: TGTGCCAGCGGGGCAGGGGACCAGAACACCGGGGAGCTGTTTTTT
CDR3: CASGAGDQNTGELFF

size: -
V: TRBV28
J: TRBJ2-7
D: TRBD1
DNA: TGTGCCAGCAGCAGACAGGGGTCAGGGGACTACGAGCAGTACTTC
CDR3: CASSRQGSGDYEQYF

size: few
V: TRBV6-5
J: TRBJ2-2
D: -
DNA: TGTGCCAGCAGACCGGGACCCGACACCGGGGAGCTGTTTTTT
CDR3: CASRPGPDTGELFF

size: -
V: TRBV7-8
J: TRBJ2-7
D: TRBD2
DNA: TGTGCCAGCAGCTTATCGGGGGGTACTTACGAGCAGTACTTC
CDR3: CASSLSGGTYEQYF

size: once
V: TRBV28
J: TRBJ2-3
D: -
DNA: TGTGCCAGCAGTTTTTCCTCCGGGACCCAAAGGGATACGCAGTATTTT
CDR3: CASSFSSGTQRDTQYF

size: -
V: TRBV21-1
J: TRBJ2-7
D: -
DNA: TGTGCCAGCAGCAAATGGGGTTACGAGCAGTACTTC
CDR3: CASSKWGYEQYF

size: once
V: TRBV12-5
J: TRBJ1-2
D: -
DNA: TGTGCTAGTGGTGGGGACCGGACTAACTATGGCTACACCTTC
CDR3: CASGGDRTNYGYTF